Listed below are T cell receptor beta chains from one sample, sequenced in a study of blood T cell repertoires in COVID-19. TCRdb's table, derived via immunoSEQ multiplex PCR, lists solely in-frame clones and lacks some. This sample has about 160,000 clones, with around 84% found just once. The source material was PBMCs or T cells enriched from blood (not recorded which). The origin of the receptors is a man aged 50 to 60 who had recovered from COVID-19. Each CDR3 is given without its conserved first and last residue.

cdr3_aa: ASSDGGQKTQY; j_call: TRBJ2-5; cdr3_length: 11; v_call: TRBV6-2/TRBV6-3
cdr3_aa: ASSLAQQGAYEQY; j_call: TRBJ2-7; cdr3_length: 13; v_call: TRBV11-3
cdr3_aa: ASSGPTGELF; j_call: TRBJ2-2; cdr3_length: 10; v_call: TRBV12-3/TRBV12-4
cdr3_aa: AISPGQPNTEAF; j_call: TRBJ1-1; cdr3_length: 12; v_call: TRBV10-3
cdr3_aa: ASRSQGAYNEKLF; j_call: TRBJ1-4; cdr3_length: 13; v_call: TRBV7-2
cdr3_aa: ASSLDSNYGYT; j_call: TRBJ1-2; cdr3_length: 11; v_call: TRBV18
cdr3_aa: SASVGARQPQH; j_call: TRBJ1-5; cdr3_length: 11; v_call: TRBV20-1
cdr3_aa: ASRVDRGNQPQH; j_call: TRBJ1-5; cdr3_length: 12; v_call: TRBV9
cdr3_aa: ASSGGLGTAEAF; j_call: TRBJ1-1; cdr3_length: 12; v_call: TRBV19
cdr3_aa: ASSFTGVGTEAF; j_call: TRBJ1-1; cdr3_length: 12; v_call: TRBV28
cdr3_aa: ASSPSRDSPIELF; j_call: TRBJ1-4; cdr3_length: 13; v_call: TRBV19
cdr3_aa: ASSQELAGEQF; j_call: TRBJ2-1; cdr3_length: 11; v_call: TRBV14
cdr3_aa: ATNIIFRQAKNIQY; j_call: TRBJ2-4; cdr3_length: 14; v_call: TRBV24-1
cdr3_aa: ASSPGTGGSSGANVLT; j_call: TRBJ2-6; cdr3_length: 16; v_call: TRBV7-9
cdr3_aa: ASSPRGRGNTEAF; j_call: TRBJ1-1; cdr3_length: 13; v_call: TRBV3-1/TRBV3-2
cdr3_aa: ASSPARGGSPNTEAF; j_call: TRBJ1-1; cdr3_length: 15; v_call: TRBV7-8
cdr3_aa: SASPHRSIWEQY; j_call: TRBJ2-7; cdr3_length: 12; v_call: TRBV20-1
cdr3_aa: ASRGGGIGELF; j_call: TRBJ2-2; cdr3_length: 11; v_call: TRBV12-3/TRBV12-4
cdr3_aa: ASSSWTGTDTQY; j_call: TRBJ2-3; cdr3_length: 12; v_call: TRBV7-9
cdr3_aa: ASSQDPSGGGWVRAF; j_call: TRBJ1-1; cdr3_length: 15; v_call: TRBV4-1
cdr3_aa: ASSPRQSGPYEQY; j_call: TRBJ2-7; cdr3_length: 13; v_call: TRBV4-3
cdr3_aa: ASGQGRNTEAF; j_call: TRBJ1-1; cdr3_length: 11; v_call: TRBV6-5
cdr3_aa: ASSLRVADYQPQH; j_call: TRBJ1-5; cdr3_length: 13; v_call: TRBV5-4
cdr3_aa: ASSQGTGGPTQY; j_call: TRBJ2-3; cdr3_length: 12; v_call: TRBV4-1
cdr3_aa: ASSPGGAGQPQH; j_call: TRBJ1-5; cdr3_length: 12; v_call: TRBV6-2/TRBV6-3
cdr3_aa: ASSQAGVLAGVETQY; j_call: TRBJ2-5; cdr3_length: 15; v_call: TRBV3-1/TRBV3-2
cdr3_aa: ASSFPRALVNEQF; j_call: TRBJ2-1; cdr3_length: 13; v_call: TRBV7-9
cdr3_aa: ASSQGRGGALETQY; j_call: TRBJ2-5; cdr3_length: 14; v_call: TRBV4-1
cdr3_aa: ASSQEPGPQH; j_call: TRBJ1-5; cdr3_length: 10; v_call: TRBV3-1/TRBV3-2
cdr3_aa: ASSVRGRLGTEAF; j_call: TRBJ1-1; cdr3_length: 13; v_call: TRBV2
cdr3_aa: ASTRTDTQY; j_call: TRBJ2-3; cdr3_length: 9; v_call: TRBV12-3/TRBV12-4
cdr3_aa: ASSRRDRVTGELF; j_call: TRBJ2-2; cdr3_length: 13; v_call: TRBV5-6
cdr3_aa: ASSPETSGVYNEQF; j_call: TRBJ2-1; cdr3_length: 14; v_call: TRBV9
cdr3_aa: ASSPTTVEKLF; j_call: TRBJ1-4; cdr3_length: 11; v_call: TRBV27
cdr3_aa: ASSQFQETQY; j_call: TRBJ2-5; cdr3_length: 10; v_call: TRBV3-1/TRBV3-2
cdr3_aa: ASSIDLSQGQRTEAF; j_call: TRBJ1-1; cdr3_length: 15; v_call: TRBV19
cdr3_aa: ASSVTGDTGELF; j_call: TRBJ2-2; cdr3_length: 12; v_call: TRBV18
cdr3_aa: SVGQSGYEQY; j_call: TRBJ2-7; cdr3_length: 10; v_call: TRBV29-1
cdr3_aa: ASSTRGSGNYEQY; j_call: TRBJ2-7; cdr3_length: 13; v_call: TRBV3-1/TRBV3-2
cdr3_aa: ASSLANEKLF; j_call: TRBJ1-4; cdr3_length: 10; v_call: TRBV5-5
cdr3_aa: ASSFDRGFNYGYT; j_call: TRBJ1-2; cdr3_length: 13; v_call: TRBV6-5
cdr3_aa: ASSPGTGPGELF; j_call: TRBJ2-2; cdr3_length: 12; v_call: TRBV14
cdr3_aa: ASGRDRGLGTEAF; j_call: TRBJ1-1; cdr3_length: 13; v_call: TRBV27
cdr3_aa: ASSLALAQFGQPQH; j_call: TRBJ1-5; cdr3_length: 14; v_call: TRBV7-8
cdr3_aa: ASSQVARDTGELF; j_call: TRBJ2-2; cdr3_length: 13; v_call: TRBV3-1/TRBV3-2
cdr3_aa: ASSPSQGNRMNTEAF; j_call: TRBJ1-1; cdr3_length: 15; v_call: TRBV18